Listed here is a single T cell receptor beta chain. Its specificity is unknown. J was trimmed by 7 bases and V by 7 bases; bases with no gene match: 11. This CDR3 has 14 amino acids. CDR1 and CDR2 (germline): LNHDA, SQIVND (reference sequence). Runs used v3.0 of the immunoSEQ assay and were done at survey level. Some clones are missing from TCRdb's copy, which holds only in-frame ones; the method was immunoSEQ multiplex PCR. The table records more than 20,000 clones, approximately 81% of them present only once. This sample was included in a study of long-term antiretroviral therapy in people with HIV. General study points: Clones expanded before ART dominated the repertoire at all time points.

Every participant gave one or more pre-ART and two or more post-ART PBMC samples. Every HIV-positive participant received treatment in the United States. Samples held 1-10 million cryopreserved PBMC before DNA extraction. Sample: unsorted PBMCs, taken less than 2.5 years after starting antiretroviral therapy. This TCR was sampled from a man in his forties with HIV. V usage is TRBV19 and J usage is TRBJ1-2; the match to TRBD1 covers 8 bases. CDR3 sequence (DNA): TGTGCCAGTAAGGACAGGGAGCGGTCAGCTGGCTACACCTTC. Translated, it gives CASKDRERSAGYTF.